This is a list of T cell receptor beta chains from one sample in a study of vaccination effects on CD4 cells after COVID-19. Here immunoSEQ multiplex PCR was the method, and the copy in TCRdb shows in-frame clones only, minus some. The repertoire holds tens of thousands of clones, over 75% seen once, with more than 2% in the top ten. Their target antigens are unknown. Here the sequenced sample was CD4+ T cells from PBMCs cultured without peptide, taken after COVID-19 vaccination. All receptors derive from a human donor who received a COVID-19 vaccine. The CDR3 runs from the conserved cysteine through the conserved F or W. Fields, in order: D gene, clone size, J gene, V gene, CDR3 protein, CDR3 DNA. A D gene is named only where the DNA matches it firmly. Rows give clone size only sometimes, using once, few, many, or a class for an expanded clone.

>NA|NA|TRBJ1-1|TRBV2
CASTTVYYTEAFF
TGTGCCAGCACCACAGTTTATTACACTGAAGCTTTCTTT
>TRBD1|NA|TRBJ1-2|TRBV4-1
CASSRILQGFNYGYTF
TGCGCCAGCAGCCGGATCTTACAGGGGTTTAACTATGGCTACACCTTC
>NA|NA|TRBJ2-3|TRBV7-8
CASSLDTQYF
TGTGCCAGCAGCTTAGACACGCAGTATTTT
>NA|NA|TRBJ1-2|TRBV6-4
CASSYSRNYGYTF
TGTGCCAGCAGTTACAGCAGAAACTATGGCTACACCTTC
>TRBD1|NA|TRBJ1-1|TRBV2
CASSRQGLNTEAFF
TGTGCCAGCAGTAGACAGGGACTGAACACTGAAGCTTTCTTT
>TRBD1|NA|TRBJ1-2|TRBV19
CASSDRGRGYGYTF
TGTGCCAGTAGCGACAGGGGGAGAGGGTATGGCTACACCTTC
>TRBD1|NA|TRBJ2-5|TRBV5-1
CASSLATGGWETQYF
TGCGCCAGCAGCTTGGCCACAGGGGGTTGGGAGACCCAGTACTTC
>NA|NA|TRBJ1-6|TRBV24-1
CATPYDSISPLHF
TGTGCCACCCCATACGACAGTATTTCACCCCTCCACTTT
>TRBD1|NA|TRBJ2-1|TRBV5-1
CASSPGGVSYNEQFF
TGCGCCAGCAGCCCAGGGGGCGTCTCCTACAATGAGCAGTTCTTC
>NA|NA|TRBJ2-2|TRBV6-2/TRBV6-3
CASSYSRVGPGELFF
TGTGCCAGCAGTTACTCGAGAGTCGGGCCCGGGGAGCTGTTTTTT
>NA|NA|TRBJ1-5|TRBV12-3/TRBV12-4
CASSLGAPGPQHF
TGTGCCAGCAGTTTGGGGGCCCCCGGCCCCCAGCATTTT
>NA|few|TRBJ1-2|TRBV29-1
CSASWGLGYGYTF
TGCAGCGCCTCCTGGGGGCTCGGCTATGGCTACACCTTC
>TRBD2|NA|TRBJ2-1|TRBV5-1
CASSAGLAVYNEQFF
TGCGCCAGCAGCGCGGGACTAGCGGTGTACAATGAGCAGTTCTTC
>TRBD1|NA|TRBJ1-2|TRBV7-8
CASSPRQGSYGYTF
TGTGCCAGCAGCCCACGACAGGGCTCCTATGGCTACACCTTC
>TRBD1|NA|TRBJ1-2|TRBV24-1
CATSEDRGTHYGYTF
TGTGCCACCAGTGAGGACAGGGGCACTCACTATGGCTACACCTTC
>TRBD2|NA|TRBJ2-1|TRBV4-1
CASSQASGGPYNEQFF
TGCGCCAGCAGCCAAGCTAGCGGGGGCCCCTACAATGAGCAGTTCTTC
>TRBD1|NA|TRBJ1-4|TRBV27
CASSSYRTGPNEKLFF
TGTGCCAGCAGTTCCTATCGGACAGGGCCTAATGAAAAACTGTTTTTT
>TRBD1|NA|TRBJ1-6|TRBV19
CASKGGQGLRSPLHF
TGTGCCAGTAAAGGGGGACAGGGGTTAAGATCACCCCTCCACTTT
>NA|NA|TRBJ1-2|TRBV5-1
CASSADRHVDGYTF
TGCGCCAGCAGCGCCGACAGACACGTTGATGGCTACACCTTC
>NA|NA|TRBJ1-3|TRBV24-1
CATSDSGTGSSGNTIYF
TGTGCCACCAGTGATTCCGGTACAGGGTCTTCTGGAAACACCATATATTTT
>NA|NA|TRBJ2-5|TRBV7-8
CASRAGLIETQYF
TGTGCCAGCAGGGCGGGACTCATAGAGACCCAGTACTTC
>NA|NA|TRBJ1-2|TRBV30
CAWSVQPPGGYGYTF
TGTGCCTGGAGTGTACAGCCCCCCGGAGGCTATGGCTACACCTTC
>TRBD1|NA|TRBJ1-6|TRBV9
CASSAWGRQGRNSPLHF
TGTGCCAGCAGCGCGTGGGGGCGACAGGGTCGAAATTCACCCCTCCACTTT
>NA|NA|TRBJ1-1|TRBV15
CATSRGGGATEAFF
TGTGCCACCAGCAGGGGCGGGGGGGCCACTGAAGCTTTCTTT
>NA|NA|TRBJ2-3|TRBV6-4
CASSDSFLLGTQYF
TGTGCCAGCAGTGACTCATTCCTTCTCGGTACGCAGTATTTT
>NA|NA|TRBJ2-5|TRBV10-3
CAISESRVETQYF
TGTGCCATCAGTGAGTCCAGGGTTGAGACCCAGTACTTC
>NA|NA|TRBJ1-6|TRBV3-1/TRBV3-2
CASSQRQGVRSPLHF
TGTGCCAGCAGCCAAAGGCAGGGTGTACGGTCACCCCTCCACTTT
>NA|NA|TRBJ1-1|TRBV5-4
CASSVQGVTEAFF
TGTGCCAGCAGCGTACAGGGAGTCACTGAAGCTTTCTTT
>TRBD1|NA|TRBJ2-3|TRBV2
CASSPRGRESTDTQYF
TGTGCCAGCAGCCCCAGGGGGCGCGAGTCCACAGATACGCAGTATTTT
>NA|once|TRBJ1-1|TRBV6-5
CASSRGGGKTEAFF
TGTGCCAGCAGTCGCGGGGGGGGTAAAACTGAAGCTTTCTTT
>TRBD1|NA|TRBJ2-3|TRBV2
CASRTGQGGADTQYF
TGTGCCAGCAGAACGGGACAGGGGGGGGCAGATACGCAGTATTTT
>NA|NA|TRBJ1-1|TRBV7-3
CASSYRQGSEAFF
TGTGCCAGCAGCTATCGCCAGGGGAGTGAAGCTTTCTTT
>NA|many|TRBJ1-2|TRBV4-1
CASRLPGTGTNYGYTF
TGCGCCAGCAGACTCCCCGGGACCGGGACTAACTATGGCTACACCTTC
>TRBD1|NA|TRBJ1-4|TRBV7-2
CASSFPRTGKEKLFF
TGTGCCAGCAGCTTTCCTAGGACAGGGAAAGAAAAACTGTTTTTT
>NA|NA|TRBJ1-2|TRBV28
CASSLGVKGYTF
TGTGCCAGCAGTTTAGGGGTAAAGGGCTACACCTTC
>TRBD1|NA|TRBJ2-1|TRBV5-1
CASSLSGQGRNNEQFF
TGCGCCAGCAGCTTGTCCGGACAGGGCCGAAACAATGAGCAGTTCTTC
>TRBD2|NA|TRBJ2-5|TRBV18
CASSPGRDQYF
TGTGCCAGCTCACCCGGGAGGGACCAGTACTTC
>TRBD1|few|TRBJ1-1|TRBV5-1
CASSSTGGLTEAFF
TGCGCCAGCAGCTCCACAGGGGGCCTCACTGAAGCTTTCTTT
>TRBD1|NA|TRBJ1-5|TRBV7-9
CASSLGTGDPNQPQHF
TGTGCCAGCAGCTTAGGGACAGGGGATCCCAATCAGCCCCAGCATTTT
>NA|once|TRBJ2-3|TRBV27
CASSYTVSTDTQYF
TGTGCCAGCAGTTACACAGTAAGCACAGATACGCAGTATTTT
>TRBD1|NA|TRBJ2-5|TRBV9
CASSRQGLQETQYF
TGTGCCAGCAGCCGACAGGGCCTCCAAGAGACCCAGTACTTC
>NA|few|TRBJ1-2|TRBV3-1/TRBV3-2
CASSHPRARVMGYTF
TGTGCCAGCAGCCACCCGAGGGCTCGGGTAATGGGCTACACCTTC
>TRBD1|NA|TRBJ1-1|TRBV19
CASTSLGQGAPEAFF
TGTGCCAGTACCTCCCTCGGACAGGGGGCCCCTGAAGCTTTCTTT
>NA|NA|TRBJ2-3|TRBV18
CASSPELLSTDTQYF
TGTGCCAGCTCACCGGAGCTACTTAGCACAGATACGCAGTATTTT
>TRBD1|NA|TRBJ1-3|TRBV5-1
CASSLDTGEGNTIYF
TGCGCCAGCAGCTTGGATACAGGGGAAGGAAACACCATATATTTT
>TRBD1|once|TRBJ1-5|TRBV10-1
CASSEAPSGQGAICGNQPQHF
TGCGCCAGCAGTGAGGCCCCTTCGGGACAGGGGGCAATATGCGGCAATCAGCCCCAGCATTTT
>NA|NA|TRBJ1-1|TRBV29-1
CSVEWGRRAFF
TGCAGCGTTGAATGGGGCAGGAGGGCTTTCTTT